This T cell receptor beta chain was recorded in a study of T cells after yellow fever vaccination. The CDR3 has 17 amino acids. Germline values: CDR1 MNHNY, CDR2 SVGAGI (reference sequence). The V gene lost 7 bases and the J gene lost 2 bases, with 21 bases spanning the gap. TCRdb analysed the 5' RACE reads with MiXCR anew, one entry per CDR3 protein. The sample shows 250,000 to 400,000 distinct CDR3 sequences, over 3.5% of them seen only once. The source was PBMCs, collected 15 days after the yellow fever booster vaccination. The chain recombines TRBV6-6 with TRBJ1-5; the D gene is possibly TRBD1 (6 bases). The sequence derives from a man in his late teens or twenties who received the YFV17D yellow fever vaccine. DNA of the CDR3: TGTGCCAGCAACAAAATTCACAGGGTTTCTGGCAATCAGCCCCAGCATTTT. Protein: CASNKIHRVSGNQPQHF.